This is a list of T cell receptor beta chains from one sample in a study of T cells in Graves' hyperthyroidism and ophthalmopathy. TCRdb called the multiplex PCR reads again in MiXCR, with one record for every CDR3 protein. The sample carries about 500,000 distinct CDR3 sequences, over 15% recorded once. Sequencing was done on a sample of blood. These receptors were collected from a woman aged 18 to 35 with Graves' hyperthyroidism. Each CDR3 is given with its conserved first and last residue. A D gene is named only where the DNA matches it firmly. Not every row has a clone size; where given, it reads once, few, many or a size class.

CDR3nt,CDR3aa,abundance,v_gene,d_gene,j_gene
TGTGCCAGCAGCCAAGATCGGCAGGGGCACCACAATGAGCAGTTCTTC,CASSQDRQGHHNEQFF,few,TRBV3-1,NA,TRBJ2-1
TGTGCCTGGGTCGATGATAGCGGGAGCCCGTTCTTC,CAWVDDSGSPFF,NA,TRBV30,TRBD2,TRBJ2-1
TGTGCCTGGAGATCCCACACGGATACGCAGTATTTT,CAWRSHTDTQYF,many,TRBV30,NA,TRBJ2-3
TGTGCCAGCTCTCCACTTAGCGGACAGCCCCAGCATTTT,CASSPLSGQPQHF,many,TRBV18,NA,TRBJ1-5
TGCAGTGCTAGAGAGAGACAAGGGACCCAGTACTTC,CSARERQGTQYF,NA,TRBV20-1,NA,TRBJ2-5
TGTGCCAGCAGTTACTCGTTGAGACGGCCACTCCCCGATACCGCCTACGAGCAGTACTTC,CASSYSLRRPLPDTAYEQYF,few,TRBV6-2/TRBV6-3,NA,TRBJ2-7
TGTGCCAGCGGACGGAGAGCCGAGGCCAATCAGCCCCAGCATTTT,CASGRRAEANQPQHF,few,TRBV2,NA,TRBJ1-5
TGCGCCAGCAGCCAGAGGACTCTAGGAGGGAATGAGCAGTTCTTC,CASSQRTLGGNEQFF,NA,TRBV4-1,NA,TRBJ2-1
TGTGCCAGCAGCCTAACCGGGACTGACAGCAACTCGCGGTACTTC,CASSLTGTDSNSRYF,NA,TRBV7-9,NA,TRBJ2-7
TGCGCCAGCAGCCTTAAGTCTGGGGAGACCCAGTACTTC,CASSLKSGETQYF,NA,TRBV4-3,NA,TRBJ2-5
TGTGCCAGCAGTCATGATAGGACGGGGTATAACTCACCCCTCCACTTT,CASSHDRTGYNSPLHF,NA,TRBV11-2,NA,TRBJ1-6
TGTGCCAGCAGCTTGGGAGGTCCTACTGAGCAGTTCTTC,CASSLGGPTEQFF,NA,TRBV5-4,NA,TRBJ2-1
TGTGCCAGCTCACCACCCGACAGGTACGAGCAGTACTTC,CASSPPDRYEQYF,few,TRBV18,NA,TRBJ2-7
TGTGCCAGCAGCCCGAACCGAGAGCTGAACACTGAAGCTTTCTTT,CASSPNRELNTEAFF,many,TRBV12-3/TRBV12-4,NA,TRBJ1-1
TGTGCCAGCAGAGCCGGGACAGGTCCCTACAATGAGCAGTTCTTC,CASRAGTGPYNEQFF,many,TRBV2,TRBD1,TRBJ2-1
TGTGCCTGGAGGAGACAGACGATCTCTGGAAACACCATATATTTT,CAWRRQTISGNTIYF,many,TRBV30,NA,TRBJ1-3
TGCAGTGCTAAGGCATCGAGTTGGGATCAGCCCCAGCATTTT,CSAKASSWDQPQHF,many,TRBV20-1,NA,TRBJ1-5
TGTGCCAGCAGCTCCATGCCCCGGGACAGGGCAGTCTTAAGTGAGCAGTTCTTC,CASSSMPRDRAVLSEQFF,NA,TRBV7-7,TRBD1,TRBJ2-1
TGTGCCAGCAGTGAATCTTCGAGCAATCAGCCCCAGCATTTT,CASSESSSNQPQHF,many,TRBV2,NA,TRBJ1-5
TGTGCCAGCAGCTTAGATGGCTACACCTTC,CASSLDGYTF,many,TRBV11-2,NA,TRBJ1-2
TGTGCCAGCAGTTTTTCGAGACTAGGGGCGAGGACCGGGGAGCTGTTTTTT,CASSFSRLGARTGELFF,NA,TRBV27,NA,TRBJ2-2
TGTGCCAGCAGCTCCCTCGGGGCCAGAGTCCCGACAGATACGCAGTATTTT,CASSSLGARVPTDTQYF,many,TRBV7-6,NA,TRBJ2-3
TGTGCCAGCAGCCTCAGACACCCGAGGAGCTCCTACAATGAGCAGTTCTTC,CASSLRHPRSSYNEQFF,few,TRBV3-1,NA,TRBJ2-1
TGTGCCATAATGACTCCGGGACGGGAAAAACTGTTTTTT,CAIMTPGREKLFF,few,TRBV6-1,NA,TRBJ1-4
TGTGCCAGCAGTGTGAGGGGCGGGAGCAGCGGGGAGCTGTTTTTT,CASSVRGGSSGELFF,few,TRBV9,TRBD2,TRBJ2-2
TGCAGCGTTGACAAGGGGAAGCCCTACAATGAGCAGTACTTC,CSVDKGKPYNEQYF,once,TRBV29-1,NA,TRBJ2-7
TGTGCCACCAGTGATGTAGGGGGGCTCGGCTACACCTTC,CATSDVGGLGYTF,NA,TRBV24-1,NA,TRBJ1-2
TGTGCCAGCAGCGTCAGCGGGGGGGCCCACAATGAGCAGTTCTTC,CASSVSGGAHNEQFF,many,TRBV3-1,TRBD2,TRBJ2-1
TGCAGTGCTAGGGGCGGGGGAAGCAGCTACGAGCAGTACTTC,CSARGGGSSYEQYF,many,TRBV20-1,TRBD2,TRBJ2-7
NA,CSSSGGSNQPQHF,once,TRBV20-1,NA,TRBJ1-5
TGTGCCAGCAGCCAAGTTAACGCCCCATATTTGACAGATACGCAGTATTTT,CASSQVNAPYLTDTQYF,few,TRBV4-2,NA,TRBJ2-3
TGCAGTGCCAGACTAGCGGGGGGGCAGAGTGAGCAGTTCTTC,CSARLAGGQSEQFF,many,TRBV20-1,TRBD2,TRBJ2-1
TGTGCCAGCAGCTTATCTAGCGGGTCAACCTACGAGCAGTACTTC,CASSLSSGSTYEQYF,many,TRBV13,TRBD2,TRBJ2-7